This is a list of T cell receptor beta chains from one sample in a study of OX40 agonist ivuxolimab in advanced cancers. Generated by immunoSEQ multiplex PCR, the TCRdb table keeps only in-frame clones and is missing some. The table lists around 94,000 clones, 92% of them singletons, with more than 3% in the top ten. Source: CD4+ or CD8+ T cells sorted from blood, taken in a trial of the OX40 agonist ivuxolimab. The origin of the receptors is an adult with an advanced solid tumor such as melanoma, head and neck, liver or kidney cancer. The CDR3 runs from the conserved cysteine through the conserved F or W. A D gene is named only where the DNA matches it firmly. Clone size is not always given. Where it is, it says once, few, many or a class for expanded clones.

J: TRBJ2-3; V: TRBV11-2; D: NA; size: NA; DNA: TGTGCCAGCAGCTTAAGGACGGGGGGCAGTACGCAGTATTTT; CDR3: CASSLRTGGSTQYF
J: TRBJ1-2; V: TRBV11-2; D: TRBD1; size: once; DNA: TGTGCCAGCAGCGAAGGACAGGGACGGGGCTACACCTTC; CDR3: CASSEGQGRGYTF
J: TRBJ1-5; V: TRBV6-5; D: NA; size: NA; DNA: TGTGCCAGCAGGCAAGGGACCGCAAGCAATCAGCCCCAGCATTTT; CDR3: CASRQGTASNQPQHF
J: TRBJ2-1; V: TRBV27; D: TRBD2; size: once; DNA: TGTGCCAGCAGTCCTAGACTAGCGGGAGGTCTTGAGCAGTTCTTC; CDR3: CASSPRLAGGLEQFF
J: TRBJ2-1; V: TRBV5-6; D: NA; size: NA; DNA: TGTGCCAGCAGCTTGGGTTTCGCGGGCACTGAGCAGTTCTTC; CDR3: CASSLGFAGTEQFF
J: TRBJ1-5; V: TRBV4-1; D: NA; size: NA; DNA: TGCGCCAGCAGCCAAGTAGAGGGTCCAGAGCCCCAGCATTTT; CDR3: CASSQVEGPEPQHF
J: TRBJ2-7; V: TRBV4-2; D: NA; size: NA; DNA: TGTGCCAGCAGCCAAGGAGGACAATCGAGAAATAACGAGCAGTACTTC; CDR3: CASSQGGQSRNNEQYF
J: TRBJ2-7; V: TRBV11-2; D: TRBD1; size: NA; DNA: TGTGCCAGCAGCTACGGGACAGGGCCAACCTACGAGCAGTACTTC; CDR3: CASSYGTGPTYEQYF
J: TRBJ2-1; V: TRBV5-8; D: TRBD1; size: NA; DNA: TGTGCCAGCAGCTTCCGGGACAGAGCGCTAAATGAGCAGTTCTTC; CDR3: CASSFRDRALNEQFF
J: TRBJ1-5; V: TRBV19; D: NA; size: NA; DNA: TGTGCCAGTAGTAGCTTACGGAGCAATCAGCCCCAGCATTTT; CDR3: CASSSLRSNQPQHF
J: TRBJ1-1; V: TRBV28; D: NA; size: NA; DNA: TGTGCCAGCAGTTTGTCGGGTAGGGGTGAAGCTTTCTTT; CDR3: CASSLSGRGEAFF
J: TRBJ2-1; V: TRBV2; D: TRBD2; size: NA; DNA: TGTGCCAGCAGGGGACTAGCGATCCATGAGCAGTTCTTC; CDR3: CASRGLAIHEQFF
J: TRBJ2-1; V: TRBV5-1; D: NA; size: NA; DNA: TGCGCCAGCAGCTTCCTCACCAGGGGGGCCTCCTACAATGAGCAGTTCTTC; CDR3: CASSFLTRGASYNEQFF
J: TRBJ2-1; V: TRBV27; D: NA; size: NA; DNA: TGTGCCAGCACCCGGCGGGGCTCCTACAATGAGCAGTTCTTC; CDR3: CASTRRGSYNEQFF
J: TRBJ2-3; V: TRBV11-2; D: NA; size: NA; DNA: TGTGCCAGCAGCTCCCGCGGGGACCGCCTCACAGATACGCAGTATTTT; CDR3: CASSSRGDRLTDTQYF
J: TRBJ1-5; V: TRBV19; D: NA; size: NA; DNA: TGTGCCAGTAGTTCCGGGGGAGTCGGCAATCAGCCCCAGCATTTT; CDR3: CASSSGGVGNQPQHF
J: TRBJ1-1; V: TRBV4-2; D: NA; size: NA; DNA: TGTGCCAGCAGCTTGGATGCGAACACTGAAGCTTTCTTT; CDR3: CASSLDANTEAFF
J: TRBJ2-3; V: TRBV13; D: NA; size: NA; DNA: TGTGCCAGCAGCTCCCGGAGGGAGACAGATACGCAGTATTTT; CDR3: CASSSRRETDTQYF
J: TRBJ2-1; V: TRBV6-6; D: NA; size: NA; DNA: TGTGCCAGCGGGGTAGGCGAGCAAAATGAGCAGTTCTTC; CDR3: CASGVGEQNEQFF
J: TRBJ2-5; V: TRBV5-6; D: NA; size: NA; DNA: TGTGCCAGCAGCCCCCGGGGCCCAGAGACCCAGTACTTC; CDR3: CASSPRGPETQYF
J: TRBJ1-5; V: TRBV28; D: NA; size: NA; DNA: TGTGCCAGCAGTTTCCCCTTTGGGGGGGCCCTCAATCAGCCCCAGCATTTT; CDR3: CASSFPFGGALNQPQHF
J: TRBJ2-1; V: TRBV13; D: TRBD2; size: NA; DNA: TGTGCCAGCAGCTCCCTTGGGGGGAGCGGGGGCTACAATGAGCAGTTCTTC; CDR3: CASSSLGGSGGYNEQFF
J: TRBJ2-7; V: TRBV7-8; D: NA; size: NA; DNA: TGTGCCAGCAGCTTAGAGCGTAGGGGGTACGAGCAGTACTTC; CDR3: CASSLERRGYEQYF
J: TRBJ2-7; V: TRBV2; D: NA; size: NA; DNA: TGTGCCAGCATGGGTGGGCCCAACGAGCAGTACTTC; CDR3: CASMGGPNEQYF
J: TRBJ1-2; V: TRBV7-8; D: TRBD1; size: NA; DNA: TGTGCCAGCAGCCGCGGGACAGGGAACTATGGCTACACCTTC; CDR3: CASSRGTGNYGYTF
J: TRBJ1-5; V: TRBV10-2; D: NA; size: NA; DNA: TGCGCCAGCAGTGAAGGGGCGGGGTGGGAGCAGCCCCAGCATTTT; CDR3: CASSEGAGWEQPQHF
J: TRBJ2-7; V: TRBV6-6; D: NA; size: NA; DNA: TGTGCCAGCAGCCCAAACCAGGGGCCGTTATCCTACGAGCAGTACTTC; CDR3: CASSPNQGPLSYEQYF
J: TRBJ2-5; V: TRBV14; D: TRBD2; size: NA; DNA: TGTGCCAGCAGCCAAGACTTTGCTAGCGGGAGAATTGAGACCCAGTACTTC; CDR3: CASSQDFASGRIETQYF
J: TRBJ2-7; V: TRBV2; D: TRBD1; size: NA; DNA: TGTGCCAGCAGTGCCTCCGGGACAGGGGGGTCCCACGAGCAGTACTTC; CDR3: CASSASGTGGSHEQYF
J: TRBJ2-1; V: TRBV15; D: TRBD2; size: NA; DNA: TGTGCCACCAGCAGGATGAACGGGAGGGTCTACAATGAGCAGTTCTTC; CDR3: CATSRMNGRVYNEQFF
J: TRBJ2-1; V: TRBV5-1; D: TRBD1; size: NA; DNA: TGCGCCAGCAGCTTAACCGGGACAGGCCACAATGAGCAGTTCTTC; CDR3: CASSLTGTGHNEQFF
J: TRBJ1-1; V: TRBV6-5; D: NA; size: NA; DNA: TGTGCCAGCAGTTACGGGGGGAAGGGAAACACTGAAGCTTTCTTT; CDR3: CASSYGGKGNTEAFF
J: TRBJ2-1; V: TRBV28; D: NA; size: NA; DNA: TGTGCCAGCAGTTCCGGGTCCCAGACGTTCTTC; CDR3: CASSSGSQTFF
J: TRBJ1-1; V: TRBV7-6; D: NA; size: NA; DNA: TGTGCCAGCAGCTTAGAAGCCGCTAACACTGAAGCTTTCTTT; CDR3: CASSLEAANTEAFF
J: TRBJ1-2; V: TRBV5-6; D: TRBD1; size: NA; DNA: TGTGCCAGCAGCCCTGGGACAGGATATGGCTACACCTTC; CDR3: CASSPGTGYGYTF
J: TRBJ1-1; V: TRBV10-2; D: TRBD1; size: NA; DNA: TGCGCCAGCATTATGGGACAGGGGTACACTGAAGCTTTCTTT; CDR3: CASIMGQGYTEAFF
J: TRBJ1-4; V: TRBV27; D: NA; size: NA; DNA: TGTGCCAGCAGTTTATCGACAGGCTCCTTTGAAAAACTGTTTTTT; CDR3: CASSLSTGSFEKLFF
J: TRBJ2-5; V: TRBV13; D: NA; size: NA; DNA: TGTGCCAGCAGCTGGGGGAAGGCGGGACAAGAGACCCAGTACTTC; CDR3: CASSWGKAGQETQYF
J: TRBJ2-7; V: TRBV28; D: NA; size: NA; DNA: TGTGCCAGCAGTTTACGGGGCCACTACGAGCAGTACTTC; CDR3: CASSLRGHYEQYF
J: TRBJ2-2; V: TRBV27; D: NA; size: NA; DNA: TGTGCCAGCAGTTTCGGGGGACTCCAGAACACCGGGGAGCTGTTTTTT; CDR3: CASSFGGLQNTGELFF
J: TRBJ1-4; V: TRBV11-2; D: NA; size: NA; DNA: TGTGCCAGCAGCGCAAAGGGGCTCGGCGTTGCAACTAATGAAAAACTGTTTTTT; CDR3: CASSAKGLGVATNEKLFF
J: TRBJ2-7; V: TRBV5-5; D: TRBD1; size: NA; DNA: TGTGCCAGCAGCCTCAAGACAGGGTACTACGAGCAGTACTTC; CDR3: CASSLKTGYYEQYF
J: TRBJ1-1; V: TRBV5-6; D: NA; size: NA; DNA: TGTGCCAGCAGCTTGATACACACTATGAACACTGAAGCTTTCTTT; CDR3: CASSLIHTMNTEAFF
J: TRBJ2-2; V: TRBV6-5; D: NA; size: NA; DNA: TGTGCCAGCAGTTATTCCCTCCCGGGGACCGGGGAGCTGTTTTTT; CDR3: CASSYSLPGTGELFF
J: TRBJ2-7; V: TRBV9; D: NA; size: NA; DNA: TGTGCCAGCAGCGTAGCCATAGATGACTACGAGCAGTACTTC; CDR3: CASSVAIDDYEQYF
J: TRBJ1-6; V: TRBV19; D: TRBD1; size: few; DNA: TGTGCCAGTGCCGGGACAGAGAATTCACCCCTCCACTTT; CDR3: CASAGTENSPLHF
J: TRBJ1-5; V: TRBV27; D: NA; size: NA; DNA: TGTGCCAGCAGTTTCCGGGACCCCAATCAGCCCCAGCATTTT; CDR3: CASSFRDPNQPQHF
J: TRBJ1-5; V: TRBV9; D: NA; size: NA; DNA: TGTGCCAGCAGCCTCCCTACGAGCAATCAGCCCCAGCATTTT; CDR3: CASSLPTSNQPQHF
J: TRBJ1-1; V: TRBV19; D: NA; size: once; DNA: TGTGCCAGTAGTATATACGGGAACACTGAAGCTTTCTTT; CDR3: CASSIYGNTEAFF
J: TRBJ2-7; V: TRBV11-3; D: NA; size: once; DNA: TGTGCCAGCAGCTTACTGTACGGGACTGCTCATGAGCAGTACTTC; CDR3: CASSLLYGTAHEQYF